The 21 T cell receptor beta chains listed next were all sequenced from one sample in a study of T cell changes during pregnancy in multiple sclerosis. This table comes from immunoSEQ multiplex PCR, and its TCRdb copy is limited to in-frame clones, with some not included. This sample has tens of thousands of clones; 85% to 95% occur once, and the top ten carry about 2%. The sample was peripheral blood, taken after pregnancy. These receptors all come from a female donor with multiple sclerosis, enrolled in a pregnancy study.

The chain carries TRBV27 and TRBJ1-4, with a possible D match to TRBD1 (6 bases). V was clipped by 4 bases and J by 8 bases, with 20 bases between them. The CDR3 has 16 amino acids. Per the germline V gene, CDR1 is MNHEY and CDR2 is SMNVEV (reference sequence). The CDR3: CASSSTPQGFGEKLFF. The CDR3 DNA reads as TGTGCCAGCAGTTCAACACCTCAGGGGTTCGGGGAAAAACTGTTTTTT.

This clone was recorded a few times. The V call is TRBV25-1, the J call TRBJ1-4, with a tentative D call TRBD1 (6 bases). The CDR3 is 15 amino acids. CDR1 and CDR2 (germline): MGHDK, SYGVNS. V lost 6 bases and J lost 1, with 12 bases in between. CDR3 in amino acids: CASSHTRGTNEKLFF. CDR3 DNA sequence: TGTGCCAGCAGCCACACCAGGGGAACTAATGAAAAACTGTTTTTT.

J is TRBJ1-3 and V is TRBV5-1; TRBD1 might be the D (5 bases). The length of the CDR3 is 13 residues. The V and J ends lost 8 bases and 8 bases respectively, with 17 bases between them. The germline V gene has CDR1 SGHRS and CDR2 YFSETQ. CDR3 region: CASSVGGEDTIYF. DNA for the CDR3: TGCGCCAGTTCCGTGGGGGGTGAGGACACCATATATTTT.

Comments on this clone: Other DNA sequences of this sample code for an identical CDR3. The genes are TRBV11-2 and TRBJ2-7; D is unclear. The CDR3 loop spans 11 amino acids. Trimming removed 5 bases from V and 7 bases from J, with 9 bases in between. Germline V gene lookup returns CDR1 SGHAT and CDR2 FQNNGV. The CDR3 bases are TGTGCCAGCAGCCGCGGTGGAGAGCAGTACTTC. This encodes CASSRGGEQYF.

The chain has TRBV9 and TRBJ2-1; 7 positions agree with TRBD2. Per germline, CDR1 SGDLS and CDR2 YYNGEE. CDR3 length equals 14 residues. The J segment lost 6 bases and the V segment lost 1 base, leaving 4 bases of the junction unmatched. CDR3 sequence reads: CASSVSGEGNEQFF. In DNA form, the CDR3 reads TGTGCCAGCAGCGTATCGGGGGAGGGCAATGAGCAGTTCTTC.

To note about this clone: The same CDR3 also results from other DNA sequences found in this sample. CDR3 loop: CASSYSANTEAFF. The CDR3 DNA reads as TGTGCCAGCAGTTACTCAGCGAACACTGAAGCTTTCTTT. J is TRBJ1-1 and V is TRBV6-5, with D hard to call. The germline CDR1 and CDR2 sequences are MNHEY and SVGAGI. Between the trimmed V and J ends, which lost 0 bases and 1 base, there was a span of 3 bases. The CDR3 consists of 13 residues.

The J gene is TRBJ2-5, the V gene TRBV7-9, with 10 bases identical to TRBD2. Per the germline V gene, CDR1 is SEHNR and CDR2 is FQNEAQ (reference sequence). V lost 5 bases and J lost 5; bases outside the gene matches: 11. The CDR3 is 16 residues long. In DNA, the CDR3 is TGTGCCAGCAGCGGGCGGACTAGCGGAGGGGTGGAGACCCAGTACTTC. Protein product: CASSGRTSGGVETQYF.

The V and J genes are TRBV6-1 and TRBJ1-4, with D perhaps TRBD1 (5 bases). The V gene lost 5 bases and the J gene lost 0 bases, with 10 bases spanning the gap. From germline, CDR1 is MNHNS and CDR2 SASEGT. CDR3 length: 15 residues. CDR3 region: CASSLTGATNEKLFF. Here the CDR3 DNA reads TGTGCCAGCAGTCTTACAGGAGCAACTAATGAAAAACTGTTTTTT.

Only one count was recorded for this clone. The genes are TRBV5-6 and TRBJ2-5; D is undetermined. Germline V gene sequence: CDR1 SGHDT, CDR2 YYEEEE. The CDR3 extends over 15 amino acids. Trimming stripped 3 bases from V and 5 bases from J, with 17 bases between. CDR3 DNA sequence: TGTGCCAGCAGCTCGTCAGTCCTTCCTAGGGAGACCCAGTACTTC. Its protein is CASSSSVLPRETQYF.

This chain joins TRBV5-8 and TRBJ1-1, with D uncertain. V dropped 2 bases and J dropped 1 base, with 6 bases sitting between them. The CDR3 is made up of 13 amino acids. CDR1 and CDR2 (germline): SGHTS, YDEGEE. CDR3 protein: CASSFAGNTEAFF. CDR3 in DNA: TGTGCCAGCAGCTTTGCAGGGAACACTGAAGCTTTCTTT.

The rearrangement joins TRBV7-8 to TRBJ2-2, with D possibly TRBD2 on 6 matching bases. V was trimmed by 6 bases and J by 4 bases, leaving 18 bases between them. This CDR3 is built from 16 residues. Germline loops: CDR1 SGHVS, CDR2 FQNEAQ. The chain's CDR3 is CASSLLAGGFTGELFF. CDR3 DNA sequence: TGTGCCAGCAGTCTGTTGGCCGGAGGGTTCACCGGGGAGCTGTTTTTT.

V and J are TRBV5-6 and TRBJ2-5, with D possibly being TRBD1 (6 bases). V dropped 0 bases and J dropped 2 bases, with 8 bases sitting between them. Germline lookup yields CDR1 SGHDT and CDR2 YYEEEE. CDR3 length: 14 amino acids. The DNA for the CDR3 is TGTGCCAGCAGCTTGGTAGGACAGCAAGAGACCCAGTACTTC. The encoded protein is CASSLVGQQETQYF.

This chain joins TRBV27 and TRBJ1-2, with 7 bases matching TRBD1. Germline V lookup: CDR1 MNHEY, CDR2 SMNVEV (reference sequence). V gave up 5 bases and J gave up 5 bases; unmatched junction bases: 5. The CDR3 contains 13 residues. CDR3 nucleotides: TGTGCCAGCAGTCGGACAGGAGGATATGGCTACACCTTC. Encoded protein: CASSRTGGYGYTF.

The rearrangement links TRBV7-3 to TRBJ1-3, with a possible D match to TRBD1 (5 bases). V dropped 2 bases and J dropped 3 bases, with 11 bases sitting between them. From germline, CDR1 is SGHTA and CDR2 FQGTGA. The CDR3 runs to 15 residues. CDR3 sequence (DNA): TGTGCCAGCAGCTTATCGGGGGGTTATGGAAACACCATATATTTT. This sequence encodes CASSLSGGYGNTIYF.

The CDR3 sequence is CASSLDRGTGYEQFF. The CDR3, as DNA: TGTGCCAGCAGCTTAGATCGGGGGACAGGGTACGAGCAGTTCTTC. The chain carries TRBV7-8 and TRBJ2-1; 9 nucleotides align to TRBD1. This CDR3 is 15 amino acids long. Germline V gene lookup returns CDR1 SGHVS and CDR2 FQNEAQ. Germline trimming cut 1 base from V and 10 bases from J; bases unmatched to any gene: 8.

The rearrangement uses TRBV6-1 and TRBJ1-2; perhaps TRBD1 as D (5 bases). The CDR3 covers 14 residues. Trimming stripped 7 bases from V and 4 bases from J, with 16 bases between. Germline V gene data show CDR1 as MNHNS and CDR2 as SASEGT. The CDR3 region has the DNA TGTGCCAGCACCGAGACGACAGTTATCTATGGCTACACCTTC. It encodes CASTETTVIYGYTF.

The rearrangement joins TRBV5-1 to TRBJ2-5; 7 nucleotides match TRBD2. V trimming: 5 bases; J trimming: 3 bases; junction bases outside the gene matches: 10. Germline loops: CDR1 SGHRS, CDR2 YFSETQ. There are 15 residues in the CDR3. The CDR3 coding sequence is TGCGCCAGCAGACAGGATGGGACTACCGAAGAGACCCAGTACTTC. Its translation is CASRQDGTTEETQYF.

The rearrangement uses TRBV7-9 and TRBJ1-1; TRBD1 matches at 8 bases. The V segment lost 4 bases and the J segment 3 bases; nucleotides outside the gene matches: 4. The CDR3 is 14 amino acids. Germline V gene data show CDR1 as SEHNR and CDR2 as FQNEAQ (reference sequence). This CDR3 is CASSSRTGYTEAFF. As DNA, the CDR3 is TGTGCCAGCAGCTCGAGGACAGGGTACACTGAAGCTTTCTTT.

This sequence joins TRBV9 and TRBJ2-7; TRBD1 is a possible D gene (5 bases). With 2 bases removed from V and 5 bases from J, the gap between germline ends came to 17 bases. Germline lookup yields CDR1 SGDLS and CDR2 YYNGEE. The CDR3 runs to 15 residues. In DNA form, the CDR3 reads TGTGCCAGCAGCGTGGCCCAAGGGGAATCTGACGAGCAGTACTTC. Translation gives CASSVAQGESDEQYF.

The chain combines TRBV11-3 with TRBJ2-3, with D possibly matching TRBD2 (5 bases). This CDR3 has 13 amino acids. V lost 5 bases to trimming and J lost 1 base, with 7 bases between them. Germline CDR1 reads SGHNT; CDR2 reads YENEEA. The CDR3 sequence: CASSTGGTDTQYF. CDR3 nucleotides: TGTGCCAGCAGCACCGGGGGCACAGATACGCAGTATTTT.

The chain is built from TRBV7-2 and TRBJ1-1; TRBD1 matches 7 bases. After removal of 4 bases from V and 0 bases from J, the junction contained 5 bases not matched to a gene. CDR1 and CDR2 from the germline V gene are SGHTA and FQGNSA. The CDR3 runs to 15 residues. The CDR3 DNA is TGTGCCAGCAGCTACTCCGGGACAGTGAACACTGAAGCTTTCTTT. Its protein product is CASSYSGTVNTEAFF. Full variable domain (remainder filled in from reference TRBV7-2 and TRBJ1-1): GAGVSQSPSNKVTEKGKDVELRCDPISGHTALYWYRQSLGQGLEFLIYFQGNSAPDKSGLPSDRFSAERTGGSVSTLTIQRTQQEDSAVYLCASSYSGTVNTEAFFGQGTRLTVV.